The present T cell receptor (beta chain) was sequenced within a study of T cell responses to AZD1222 COVID-19 vaccine. Broader study findings: Repertoire sampling happened only post peak T cell response.

Sequencing was performed with immunoSEQ multiplex PCR; in TCRdb, only in-frame clones are kept and a portion is missing. The table shows more than 65,000 clones, with approximately 85% occurring only once. Pooling covered second doses at about 4 or about 12 weeks. Concerning this clone itself: Its specificity is unknown.

The TCR comes from an adult who received the AZD1222 COVID-19 vaccine. Sequencing was performed on peripheral blood, taken 28 days after the second AZD1222 dose.

The DNA of the CDR3 is TGTGCCAGCAGCACCCGGACTAGCGGGAGGGGGACAGATACGCAGTATTTT. It encodes CASSTRTSGRGTDTQYF. V is TRBV9 and J is TRBJ2-3; TRBD2 aligns across 15 bases. V lost 4 bases, J lost 3 bases, and 6 bases stayed unmatched. The germline gives CDR1 SGDLS, CDR2 YYNGEE. The CDR3 sequence is 17 residues long.